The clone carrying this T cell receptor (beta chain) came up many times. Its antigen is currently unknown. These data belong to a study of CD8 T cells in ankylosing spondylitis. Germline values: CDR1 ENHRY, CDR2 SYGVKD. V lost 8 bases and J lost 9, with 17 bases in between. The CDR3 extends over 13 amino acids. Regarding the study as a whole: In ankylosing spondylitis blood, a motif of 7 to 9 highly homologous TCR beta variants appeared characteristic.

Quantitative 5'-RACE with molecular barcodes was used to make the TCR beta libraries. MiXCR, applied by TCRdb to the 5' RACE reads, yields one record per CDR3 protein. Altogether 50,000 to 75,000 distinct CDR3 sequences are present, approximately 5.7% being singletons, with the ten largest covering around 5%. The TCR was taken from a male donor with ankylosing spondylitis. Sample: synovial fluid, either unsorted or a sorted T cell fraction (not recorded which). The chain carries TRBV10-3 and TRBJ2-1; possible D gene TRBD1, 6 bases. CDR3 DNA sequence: TGTGCCATCTGCCCGGTTGGGGGCGGTGAGCAGTTCTTC. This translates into CAICPVGGGEQFF.